The text below deals with one T cell receptor (beta chain). Its antigen is unknown. Losses at the gene ends were 0 bases for V and 2 bases for J; bases not matched to a gene: 6. CDR3 length equals 18 residues. The germline V gene has CDR1 LGHNA and CDR2 YNFKEQ. Only in-frame clones appear in the TCRdb table, and some are missing; sequencing was by immunoSEQ multiplex PCR. Found here are about 41,000 clones, about 93% of them singletons; the top ten hold just under 6.5%. The data belong to a study of brain T cells in children with intractable seizures. Overall study findings and caveats: Pre-surgery blood may have been undersampled, hiding some clones. Only CDR3 sequence similarity suggested viral specificity, without known HCMV serostatus.

This chain connects TRBV4-2 to TRBJ2-3; 12 positions match TRBD2. This material consisted of peripheral blood, taken at surgery. The sequence was collected from a girl aged 2 to 9 with tuberous sclerosis and intractable seizures. CDR3 DNA: TGTGCCAGCAGCCAAGAACTAGCGGGGGGTTCTGTCACAGATACGCAGTATTTT. Its protein is CASSQELAGGSVTDTQYF.